These 6 T cell receptor beta chains were sequenced from one sample in a study of T cells after yellow fever vaccination. TCRdb reanalysed the 5' RACE reads using MiXCR and keeps one entry per CDR3 protein. This table holds around 610,000 distinct CDR3 sequences, about 13% found once. The sample consisted of PBMCs, taken on the day of the yellow fever booster vaccination. The source is a man younger than 40 who received the YFV17D yellow fever vaccine.

This clonotype appeared once. The chain couples TRBV27 to TRBJ2-7, with D possibly called TRBD1 or TRBD2 (5 bases each). Between the trimmed V and J ends, which lost 6 bases and 0 bases, there was a span of 15 bases. Germline-derived CDR1 and CDR2 are MNHEY and SMNVEV (reference sequence). The CDR3 consists of 15 residues. The CDR3 here is CASSPGRTISYEQYF. Written as DNA, the CDR3 is TGTGCCAGCAGCCCGGGACGGACGATCTCCTACGAGCAGTACTTC.

This clonotype was seen a few times. The J gene is TRBJ2-3, the V gene TRBV12-3 or TRBV12-4; no definite D call. With 4 bases removed from V and 2 bases from J, the gap between germline ends came to 16 bases. The CDR3 contains 16 residues. The CDR3 nucleotides read TGTGCCAGCAGTTCTGGCGGAACCCGCTACACAGATACGCAGTATTTT. Protein: CASSSGGTRYTDTQYF.

This clonotype has just a few counts. This chain uses TRBV18 with TRBJ2-7; D may correspond to TRBD1 or TRBD2 (8 bases each). The germline V gene encodes CDR1 KGHSH and CDR2 LQKENI. V was trimmed by 3 bases and J by 3 bases, leaving 33 bases between them. This CDR3 spans 21 amino acids. CDR3 sequence (DNA): TGTGCCAGCTCACCCGGCAACGGACAGGGTGGAAGTCGGGAGGGGTTCTACGAGCAGTACTTC. It is translated as CASSPGNGQGGSREGFYEQYF.

In this sample, this clonotype turned up a few times. The chain employs TRBV3-1 and TRBJ2-4; D might be TRBD2 (6 bases). Trimming left V 1 base short and J 0 bases short, with 19 bases between. The CDR3 is 19 residues long. Germline V CDR1 and CDR2: LGHDT, YNNKEL (reference sequence). The CDR3 protein is CASSQGSSGPNLAKNIQYF. The DNA of the CDR3 is TGTGCCAGCAGCCAAGGAAGTAGCGGCCCTAACCTAGCCAAAAACATTCAGTACTTC.

This clonotype was seen only a few times. The chain couples TRBV27 to TRBJ2-2; TRBD2 matches at 11 bases. This CDR3 comprises 16 residues. The germline V gene encodes CDR1 MNHEY and CDR2 SMNVEV (reference sequence). With 2 bases clipped from V and 6 bases from J, the junction kept 5 bases outside the gene matches. The CDR3 reads CASSLVAGLAAGELFF. CDR3 bases: TGTGCCAGCAGTTTAGTCGCGGGACTAGCGGCCGGGGAGCTGTTTTTT.

Only a few counts were recorded for this clonotype. The V gene is TRBV11-2, the J gene TRBJ2-2; TRBD2 is a possible D gene (6 bases). The CDR3 is 15 amino acids. The germline V gene has CDR1 SGHAT and CDR2 FQNNGV. The V end lost 1 base, the J end lost 5 bases, and 11 bases lay between the germline ends. The CDR3 reads CASSLGGIKTGELFF. The CDR3 nucleotides read TGTGCCAGCAGCTTAGGCGGGATAAAAACCGGGGAGCTGTTTTTT.